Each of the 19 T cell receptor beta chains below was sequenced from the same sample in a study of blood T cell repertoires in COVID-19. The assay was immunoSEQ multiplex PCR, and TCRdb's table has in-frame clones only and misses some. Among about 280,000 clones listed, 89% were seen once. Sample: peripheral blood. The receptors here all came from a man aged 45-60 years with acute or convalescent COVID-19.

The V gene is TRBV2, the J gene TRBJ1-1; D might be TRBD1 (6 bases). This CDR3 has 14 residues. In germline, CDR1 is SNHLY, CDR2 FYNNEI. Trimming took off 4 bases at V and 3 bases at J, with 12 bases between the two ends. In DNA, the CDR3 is TGTGCCAGCAGTGTTGGGGGCAGCCACACTGAAGCTTTCTTT. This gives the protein CASSVGGSHTEAFF.

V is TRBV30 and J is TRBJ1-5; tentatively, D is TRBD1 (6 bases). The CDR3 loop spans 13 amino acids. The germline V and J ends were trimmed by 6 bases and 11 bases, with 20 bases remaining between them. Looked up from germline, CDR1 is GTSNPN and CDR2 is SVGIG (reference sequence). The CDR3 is CACQQGPGLAQHF. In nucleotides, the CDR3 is TGTGCCTGTCAACAGGGTCCAGGGTTAGCCCAGCATTTT. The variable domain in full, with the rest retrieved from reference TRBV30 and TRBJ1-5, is SQTIHQWPATLVQPVGSPLSLECTVEGTSNPNLYWYRQAAGRGLQLLFYSVGIGQISSEVPQNLSASRPQDRQFILSSKKLLLSDSGFYLCACQQGPGLAQHFGDGTRLSIL.

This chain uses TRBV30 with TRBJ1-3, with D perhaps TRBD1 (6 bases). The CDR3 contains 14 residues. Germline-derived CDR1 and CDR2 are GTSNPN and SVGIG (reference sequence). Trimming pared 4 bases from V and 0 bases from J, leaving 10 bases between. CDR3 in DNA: TGTGCCTGGACTGGGGGCTTCTCTGGAAACACCATATATTTT. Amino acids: CAWTGGFSGNTIYF.

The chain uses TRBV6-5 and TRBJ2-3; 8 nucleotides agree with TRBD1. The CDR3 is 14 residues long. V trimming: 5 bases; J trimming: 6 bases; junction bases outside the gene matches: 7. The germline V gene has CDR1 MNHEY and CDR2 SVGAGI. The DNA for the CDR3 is TGTGCCAGCAGTCCACAGGGGGTCGGGGATACGCAGTATTTT. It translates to CASSPQGVGDTQYF.

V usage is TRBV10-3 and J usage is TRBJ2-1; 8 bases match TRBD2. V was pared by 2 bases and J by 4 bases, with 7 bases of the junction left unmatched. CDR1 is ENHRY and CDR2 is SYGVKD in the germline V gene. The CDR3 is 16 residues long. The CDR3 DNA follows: TGTGCCATCAGTGAGACGGTGCGGGGGGCTTACAATGAGCAGTTCTTC. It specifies CAISETVRGAYNEQFF.

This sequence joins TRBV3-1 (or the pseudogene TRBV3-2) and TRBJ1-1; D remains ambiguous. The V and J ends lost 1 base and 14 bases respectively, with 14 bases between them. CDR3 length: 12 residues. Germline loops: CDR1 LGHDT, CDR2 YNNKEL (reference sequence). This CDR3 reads CASSQGFARLFF. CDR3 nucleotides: TGTGCCAGCAGCCAAGGCTTTGCCCGGTTATTCTTT.

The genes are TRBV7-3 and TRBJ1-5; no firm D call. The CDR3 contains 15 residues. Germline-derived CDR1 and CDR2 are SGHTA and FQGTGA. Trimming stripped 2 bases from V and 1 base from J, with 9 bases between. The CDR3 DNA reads TGTGCCAGCAGCTTACGGGCGGGCAGCAATCAGCCCCAGCATTTT. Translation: CASSLRAGSNQPQHF.

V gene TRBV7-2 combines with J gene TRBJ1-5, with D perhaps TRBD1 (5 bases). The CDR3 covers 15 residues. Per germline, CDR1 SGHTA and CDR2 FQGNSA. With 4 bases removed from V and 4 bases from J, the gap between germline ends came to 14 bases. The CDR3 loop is CASSSGSRVNQPQHF. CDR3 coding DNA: TGTGCCAGCAGCTCAGGCAGCAGGGTGAATCAGCCCCAGCATTTT.

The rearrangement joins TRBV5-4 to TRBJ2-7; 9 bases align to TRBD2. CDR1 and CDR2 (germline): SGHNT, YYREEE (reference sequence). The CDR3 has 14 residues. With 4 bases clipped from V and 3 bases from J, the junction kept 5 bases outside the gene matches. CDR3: CASSLGRGGYEQYF. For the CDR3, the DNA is TGTGCCAGCAGCCTGGGGCGGGGGGGCTACGAGCAGTACTTC.

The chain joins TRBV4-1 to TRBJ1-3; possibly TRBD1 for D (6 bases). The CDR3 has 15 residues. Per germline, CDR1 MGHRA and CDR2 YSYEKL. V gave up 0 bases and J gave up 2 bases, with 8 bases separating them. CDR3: CASSQEGGTGNTIYF. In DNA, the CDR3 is TGCGCCAGCAGCCAAGAAGGGGGAACTGGAAACACCATATATTTT.

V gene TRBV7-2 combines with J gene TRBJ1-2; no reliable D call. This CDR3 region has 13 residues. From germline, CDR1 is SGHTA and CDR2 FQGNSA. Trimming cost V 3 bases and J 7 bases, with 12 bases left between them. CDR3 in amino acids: CASSLGHFSGYTF. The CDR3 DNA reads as TGTGCCAGCAGCTTGGGCCACTTCTCTGGCTACACCTTC.

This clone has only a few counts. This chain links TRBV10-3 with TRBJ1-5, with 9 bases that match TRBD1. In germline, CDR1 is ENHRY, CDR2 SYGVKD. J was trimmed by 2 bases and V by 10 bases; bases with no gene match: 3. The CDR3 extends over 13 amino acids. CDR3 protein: CATRQGGNQPQHF. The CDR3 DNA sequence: TGTGCCACCAGACAGGGGGGCAATCAGCCCCAGCATTTT.

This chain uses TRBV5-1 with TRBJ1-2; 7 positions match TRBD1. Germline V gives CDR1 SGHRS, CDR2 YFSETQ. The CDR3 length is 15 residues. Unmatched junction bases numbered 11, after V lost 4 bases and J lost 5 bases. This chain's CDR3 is CASSLGQAEKYGYTF. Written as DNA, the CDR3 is TGCGCCAGCAGCCTAGGACAGGCGGAGAAGTATGGCTACACCTTC. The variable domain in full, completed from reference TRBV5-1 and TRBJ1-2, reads KAGVTQTPRYLIKTRGQQVTLSCSPISGHRSVSWYQQTPGQGLQFLFEYFSETQRNKGNFPGRFSGRQFSNSRSEMNVSTLELGDSALYLCASSLGQAEKYGYTFGSGTRLTVV.

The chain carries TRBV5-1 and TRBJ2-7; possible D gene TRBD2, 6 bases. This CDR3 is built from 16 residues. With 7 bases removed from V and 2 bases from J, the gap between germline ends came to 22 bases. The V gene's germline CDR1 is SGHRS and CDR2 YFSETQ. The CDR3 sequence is CASGKMVGGSAYEQYF. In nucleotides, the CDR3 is TGCGCCAGCGGGAAGATGGTGGGGGGTTCGGCCTACGAGCAGTACTTC. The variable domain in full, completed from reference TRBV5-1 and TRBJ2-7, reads KAGVTQTPRYLIKTRGQQVTLSCSPISGHRSVSWYQQTPGQGLQFLFEYFSETQRNKGNFPGRFSGRQFSNSRSEMNVSTLELGDSALYLCASGKMVGGSAYEQYFGPGTRLTVT.

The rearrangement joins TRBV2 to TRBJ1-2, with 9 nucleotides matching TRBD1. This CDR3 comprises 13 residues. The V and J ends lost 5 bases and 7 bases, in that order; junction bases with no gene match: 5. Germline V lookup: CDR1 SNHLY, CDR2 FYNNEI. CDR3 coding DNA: TGTGCCAGCAGTCAACAGGGGGCGCCTGGCTACACCTTC. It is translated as CASSQQGAPGYTF. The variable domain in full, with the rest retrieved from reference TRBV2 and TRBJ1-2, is EPEVTQTPSHQVTQMGQEVILRCVPISNHLYFYWYRQILGQKVEFLVSFYNNEISEKSEIFDDQFSVERPDGSNFTLKIRSTKLEDSAMYFCASSQQGAPGYTFGSGTRLTVV.

For the CDR3, the DNA is TGCGCCAGCAGCCAAGGAGATCGGAGGCAGACCCTCTCTGGAAACACCATATATTTT. It specifies CASSQGDRRQTLSGNTIYF. The chain employs TRBV4-1 and TRBJ1-3; no clear D gene. CDR1 and CDR2 (germline): MGHRA, YSYEKL. V gave up 1 base and J gave up 0 bases, with 19 bases separating them. The CDR3 spans 19 residues.

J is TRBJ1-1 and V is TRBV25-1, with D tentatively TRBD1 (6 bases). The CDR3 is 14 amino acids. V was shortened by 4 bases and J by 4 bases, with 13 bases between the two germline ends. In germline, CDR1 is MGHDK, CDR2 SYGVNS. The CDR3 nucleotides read TGTGCCAGCAGTGCCCCGACAGGACCCACTGAAGCTTTCTTT. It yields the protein CASSAPTGPTEAFF.

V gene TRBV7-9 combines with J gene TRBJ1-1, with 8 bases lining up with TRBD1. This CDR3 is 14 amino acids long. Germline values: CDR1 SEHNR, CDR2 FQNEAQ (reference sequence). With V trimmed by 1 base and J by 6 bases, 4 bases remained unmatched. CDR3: CASSLDRGLPEAFF. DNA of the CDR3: TGTGCCAGCAGCTTAGACAGGGGGTTACCTGAAGCTTTCTTT. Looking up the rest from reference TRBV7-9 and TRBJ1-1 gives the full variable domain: DTGVSQNPRHKITKRGQNVTFRCDPISEHNRLYWYRQTLGQGPEFLTYFQNEAQLEKSRLLSDRFSAERPKGSFSTLEIQRTEQGDSAMYLCASSLDRGLPEAFFGQGTRLTVV.

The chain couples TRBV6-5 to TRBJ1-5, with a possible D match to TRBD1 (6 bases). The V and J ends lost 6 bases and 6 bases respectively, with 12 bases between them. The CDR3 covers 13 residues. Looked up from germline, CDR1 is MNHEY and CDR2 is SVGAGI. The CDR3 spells CASRPVGGQPQHF. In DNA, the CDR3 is TGTGCCAGCAGACCCGTAGGGGGTCAGCCCCAGCATTTT.